These 23 T cell receptor beta chains originate from one sample sequenced in a study of cytomegalovirus exposure and HLA in healthy donors. The PCR ran on 60 Vbeta and 13 Jbeta primers. This table comes from immunoSEQ multiplex PCR, and its TCRdb copy is limited to in-frame clones, with some not included. The table lists some 110,000 clones. Source material: PBMCs. The receptor set was obtained from a man in his late teens or twenties in good health and CMV-seronegative.

The genes are TRBV7-9 and TRBJ2-1, with TRBD2 matching 9 bases. The CDR3 is 18 residues long. Trimming cost V 5 bases and J 4 bases; bases outside gene matches: 15. Per germline, CDR1 SEHNR and CDR2 FQNEAQ (reference sequence). DNA of the CDR3: TGTGCCAGCAGCCCTACGGCCCTTAGCGGGAGAAGGTACAATGAGCAGTTCTTC. Translated, it gives CASSPTALSGRRYNEQFF.

The chain couples TRBV19 to TRBJ2-7, with 11 bases identical to TRBD2. The CDR3 totals 13 residues. V was pared by 7 bases and J by 7 bases, with 6 bases of the junction left unmatched. Germline V gene lookup returns CDR1 LNHDA and CDR2 SQIVND (reference sequence). The CDR3 sequence: CASKIAGGNEQYF. Here the CDR3 DNA reads TGTGCCAGTAAAATAGCGGGGGGGAATGAGCAGTACTTC.

V is TRBV30 and J is TRBJ1-1; possibly TRBD1 for D (6 bases). V lost 3 bases, J lost 1 base, and 18 bases lay in between. CDR1 is GTSNPN and CDR2 is SVGIG in the germline V gene (reference sequence). The CDR3 sequence is 16 residues long. DNA of the CDR3: TGTGCCTGGAGGCGAGTCCACGGACAGTGGAACACTGAAGCTTTCTTT. It encodes CAWRRVHGQWNTEAFF. Drawing the rest from reference TRBV30 and TRBJ1-1, the complete variable domain is SQTIHQWPATLVQPVGSPLSLECTVEGTSNPNLYWYRQAAGRGLQLLFYSVGIGQISSEVPQNLSASRPQDRQFILSSKKLLLSDSGFYLCAWRRVHGQWNTEAFFGQGTRLTVV.

In DNA, the CDR3 is TGTGCCATCAGTGAGAAGGGGGTAGACACTGAAGCTTTCTTT. It translates to CAISEKGVDTEAFF. This chain joins TRBV10-3 and TRBJ1-1; D is perhaps TRBD1 (6 bases). Trimming took off 2 bases at V and 3 bases at J, with 10 bases between the two ends. CDR1 and CDR2 from the germline V gene are ENHRY and SYGVKD. This CDR3 has 14 amino acids.

This chain's CDR3 is CASSFLLSLADYYNEQFF. CDR3 nucleotide sequence: TGTGCCAGCAGCTTCTTACTGTCACTAGCGGATTATTACAATGAGCAGTTCTTC. This sequence joins TRBV7-9 and TRBJ2-1; 8 positions match TRBD2. CDR3 size: 18 residues. Germline V gives CDR1 SEHNR, CDR2 FQNEAQ (reference sequence). V was pared by 3 bases and J by 4 bases, with 14 bases of the junction left unmatched. Combining the CDR3 with reference TRBV7-9 and TRBJ2-1 gives the whole variable domain DTGVSQNPRHKITKRGQNVTFRCDPISEHNRLYWYRQTLGQGPEFLTYFQNEAQLEKSRLLSDRFSAERPKGSFSTLEIQRTEQGDSAMYLCASSFLLSLADYYNEQFFGPGTRLTVL.

The rearrangement links TRBV15 to TRBJ2-3; 9 bases align to TRBD1. Germline values: CDR1 LNHNV, CDR2 YYDKDF (reference sequence). V lost 3 bases and J lost 3; bases outside the gene matches: 10. This CDR3 contains 17 residues. DNA of the CDR3: TGTGCCACCAGCAGGGGAGGGACAGGGTCGGGGACAGATACGCAGTATTTT. It encodes CATSRGGTGSGTDTQYF.

A remark on this clone: The junction differs from germline at one of its ends, possibly a read error. The chain is built from TRBV6-1 and TRBJ1-2, with a possible D match to TRBD1 (5 bases). The CDR3 totals 13 residues. Germline CDR1 MNHNS, CDR2 SASEGT. CDR3 amino acids: CASSEGTNDGYTF. The CDR3 DNA sequence: TGTGCCAGCAGTGAGGGGACTAACGATGGCTACACCTTC.

The V and J genes are TRBV18 and TRBJ1-1; 7 positions agree with TRBD1. The V and J ends lost 5 bases and 8 bases, in that order; junction bases with no gene match: 8. Germline assignment: CDR1 KGHSH and CDR2 LQKENI. CDR3 length: 13 residues. CDR3 DNA sequence: TGTGCCAGCTCAACGGGACAGACAACAGAAGCTTTCTTT. It yields the protein CASSTGQTTEAFF.

The chain recombines TRBV4-1 with TRBJ2-7; tentative D call: TRBD2 (6 bases). CDR1 and CDR2 from the germline V gene are MGHRA and YSYEKL. Trimming took 0 bases from V and 2 from J, leaving 20 bases between them. The CDR3 loop spans 18 amino acids. The CDR3 nucleotides are TGCGCCAGCAGCCAAGAGGACCTGGCCAGCGGGCTCACCTACGAGCAGTACTTC. It specifies CASSQEDLASGLTYEQYF.

The chain joins TRBV5-5 to TRBJ2-1; no clear D gene. Trimming pared 0 bases from V and 4 bases from J, leaving 8 bases between. The CDR3 has 14 amino acids. Germline assignment: CDR1 SGHKS and CDR2 YYEKEE (reference sequence). The CDR3 sequence: CASSLDAVYNEQFF. In DNA form, the CDR3 reads TGTGCCAGCAGCTTGGATGCGGTATACAATGAGCAGTTCTTC.

This chain joins TRBV5-6 and TRBJ2-1; the match to TRBD2 covers 11 bases. The junction had 5 bases not matched to a gene; V was cut back by 4 bases and J by 5 bases. The CDR3 totals 15 residues. Looked up from germline, CDR1 is SGHDT and CDR2 is YYEEEE. The CDR3 bases are TGTGCCAGCAGCAAGGGACTAGCGGCAGACAATGAGCAGTTCTTC. Translating it yields CASSKGLAADNEQFF.

The chain carries TRBV25-1 and TRBJ2-2, with 9 positions matching TRBD1. The CDR3 contains 16 residues. Germline V gives CDR1 MGHDK, CDR2 SYGVNS. V dropped 1 base and J dropped 5; count of bases not matched to a gene: 5. DNA of the CDR3: TGTGCCAGCAGTGAATCCAGGACAGGGGATACCGGGGAGCTGTTTTTT. Translated: CASSESRTGDTGELFF.

The genes are TRBV2 and TRBJ2-3, with 7 bases identical to TRBD2. Per the germline V gene, CDR1 is SNHLY and CDR2 is FYNNEI. The V segment lost 6 bases and the J segment 2 bases; nucleotides outside the gene matches: 5. The CDR3 runs to 14 residues. The CDR3 protein is CASSWGGVTDTQYF. The CDR3 DNA follows: TGTGCCAGCAGCTGGGGAGGGGTCACAGATACGCAGTATTTT.

Concerning this clone itself: One end of the junction fails to match germline, which may point to a read error. This chain links TRBV29-1 with TRBJ2-7; 7 nucleotides align to TRBD2. Germline CDR1 SQVTM, CDR2 ANQGSEA. The CDR3 sequence is 11 residues long. CDR3 sequence (DNA): TGCAGCGTTGGGGTAGGGGACTATACAGACTTC. The encoded protein is CSVGVGDYTDF.

The V and J genes are TRBV6-5 and TRBJ2-7; D is unresolved. CDR1 is MNHEY, CDR2 SVGAGI, per germline. V shed 8 bases and J shed 2 bases, with 10 bases lying between them. CDR3 length: 12 residues. CDR3 nucleotide sequence: TGTGCCAGCCAGGCTACCACCTACGAGCAGTACTTC. Protein sequence: CASQATTYEQYF.

The chain has TRBV10-1 and TRBJ2-7, with a tentative D call TRBD2 (5 bases). Germline CDR1 is WNHNN and CDR2 is SYGVQD (reference sequence). V shed 3 bases and J shed 8 bases, with 11 bases lying between them. The CDR3 length is 12 residues. This CDR3 reads CASSEEAGKQYF. CDR3 bases: TGCGCCAGCAGTGAAGAGGCCGGGAAGCAGTACTTC.

The chain uses TRBV5-1 and TRBJ1-1, with 9 bases that match TRBD1. Germline V lookup: CDR1 SGHRS, CDR2 YFSETQ. This CDR3 is built from 15 residues. The V gene end was trimmed by 4 bases and the J gene end by 5 bases; junction bases not matched to a gene: 9. CDR3 in amino acids: CASSTPGQGGTEAFF. The CDR3 nucleotides read TGCGCCAGCAGCACACCGGGACAGGGTGGGACTGAAGCTTTCTTT.

The rearrangement links TRBV30 to TRBJ2-7; 8 bases agree with TRBD1. V lost 0 bases, J lost 2 bases, and 3 bases stayed unmatched. The germline CDR1 and CDR2 sequences are GTSNPN and SVGIG (reference sequence). The length of the CDR3 is 14 residues. This CDR3 reads CAWSVRTGPYEQYF. Written as DNA, the CDR3 is TGTGCCTGGAGTGTTAGGACAGGGCCCTACGAGCAGTACTTC.

The chain is built from TRBV6-5 and TRBJ2-7; D unresolved. Germline V lookup: CDR1 MNHEY, CDR2 SVGAGI. The CDR3 is 11 residues long. With 5 bases removed from V and 3 bases from J, the gap between germline ends came to 5 bases. DNA of the CDR3: TGTGCCAGCAGTGCTAGCTACGAGCAGTACTTC. Translation: CASSASYEQYF.

V and J are TRBV5-1 and TRBJ1-2; maybe TRBD1 (5 bases). This CDR3 contains 17 residues. Germline V gene sequence: CDR1 SGHRS, CDR2 YFSETQ. Trimming stripped 4 bases from V and 2 bases from J, with 21 bases between. For the CDR3, the DNA is TGCGCCAGCAGCCCCTATCTGGGGGGGAGTACAAACTATGGCTACACCTTC. Amino acid sequence: CASSPYLGGSTNYGYTF.

To note about this clone: The sample carries other DNA sequences with the same CDR3. The rearrangement joins TRBV7-9 to TRBJ1-4; no firm D call. The CDR3 has 13 amino acids. Germline values: CDR1 SEHNR, CDR2 FQNEAQ (reference sequence). The ends were cut back, 2 bases at V and 5 bases at J, with 6 bases in the middle. The chain's CDR3 is CASSLRVNEKLFF. In DNA form, the CDR3 reads TGTGCCAGCAGCTTAAGAGTAAATGAAAAACTGTTTTTT.

The rearrangement uses TRBV27 and TRBJ1-1; weak D call: TRBD1 (5 bases). V lost 5 bases and J lost 4, with 14 bases in between. The CDR3 contains 14 residues. Germline lookup yields CDR1 MNHEY and CDR2 SMNVEV (reference sequence). The CDR3 DNA reads TGTGCCAGCAGTCTACCCGGGGGGGGCACTGAAGCTTTCTTT. Amino acid sequence: CASSLPGGGTEAFF.

The V and J genes are TRBV27 and TRBJ1-5; 7 nucleotides align to TRBD1. Germline trimming cut 5 bases from V and 8 bases from J; bases unmatched to any gene: 9. The CDR3 spans 14 residues. Germline-derived CDR1 and CDR2 are MNHEY and SMNVEV (reference sequence). The CDR3 region is CASSNKTGREPQHF. The CDR3 region has the DNA TGTGCCAGCAGTAATAAGACAGGGCGGGAGCCCCAGCATTTT.